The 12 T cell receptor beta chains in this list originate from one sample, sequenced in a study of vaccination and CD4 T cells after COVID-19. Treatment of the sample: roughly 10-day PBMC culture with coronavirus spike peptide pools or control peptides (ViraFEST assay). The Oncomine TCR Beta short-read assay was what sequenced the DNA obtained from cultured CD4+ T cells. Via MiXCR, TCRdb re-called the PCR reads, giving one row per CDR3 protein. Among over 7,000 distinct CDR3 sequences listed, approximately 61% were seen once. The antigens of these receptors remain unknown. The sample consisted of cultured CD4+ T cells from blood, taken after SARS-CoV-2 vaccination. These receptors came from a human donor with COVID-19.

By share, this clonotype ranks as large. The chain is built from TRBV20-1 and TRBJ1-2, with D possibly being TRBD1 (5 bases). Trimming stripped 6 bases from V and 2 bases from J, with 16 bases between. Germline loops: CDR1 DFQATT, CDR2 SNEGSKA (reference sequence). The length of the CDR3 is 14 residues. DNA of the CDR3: TGCAGTGCCACCCGACAGAAGCAAAACTATGGCTACACCTTC. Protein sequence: CSATRQKQNYGYTF.

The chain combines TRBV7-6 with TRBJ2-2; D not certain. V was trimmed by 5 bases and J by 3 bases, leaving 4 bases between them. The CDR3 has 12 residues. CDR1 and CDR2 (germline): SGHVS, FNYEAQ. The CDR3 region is CASSLHTGELFF. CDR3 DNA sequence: TGTGCCAGCAGCCTTCACACCGGGGAGCTGTTTTTT.

The CDR3 protein is CASSLENGYTF. CDR3 DNA sequence: TGTGCCAGCAGCTTAGAGAATGGCTACACCTTC. V usage is TRBV11-3 and J usage is TRBJ1-2; D is uncertain. CDR3 size: 11 residues. The germline V gene encodes CDR1 SGHNT and CDR2 YENEEA. Trimming removed 0 bases from V and 6 bases from J, with 2 bases in between.

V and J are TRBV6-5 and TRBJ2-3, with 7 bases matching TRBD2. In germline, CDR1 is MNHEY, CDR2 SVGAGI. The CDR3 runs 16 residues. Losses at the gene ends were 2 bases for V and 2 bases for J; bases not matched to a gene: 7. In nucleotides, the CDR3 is TGTGCCAGCAGTTACATCCCTAGCGGTCTCACAGATACGCAGTATTTT. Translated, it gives CASSYIPSGLTDTQYF.

The CDR3 DNA reads as TGTGCCAGCAGTCTCCGCTTCGGAGACACCGGGGAGCTGTTTTTT. It translates to CASSLRFGDTGELFF. V is TRBV12-3 or TRBV12-4 and J is TRBJ2-2; no reliable D call. Trimming cost V 5 bases and J 3 bases, with 13 bases left between them. This CDR3 has 15 residues.

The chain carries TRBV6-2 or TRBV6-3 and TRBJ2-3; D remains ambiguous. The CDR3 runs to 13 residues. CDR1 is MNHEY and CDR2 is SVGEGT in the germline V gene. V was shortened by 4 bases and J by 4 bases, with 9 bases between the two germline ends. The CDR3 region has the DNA TGTGCCAGCAGTTCACGGTCGGCAGATACGCAGTATTTT. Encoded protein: CASSSRSADTQYF.

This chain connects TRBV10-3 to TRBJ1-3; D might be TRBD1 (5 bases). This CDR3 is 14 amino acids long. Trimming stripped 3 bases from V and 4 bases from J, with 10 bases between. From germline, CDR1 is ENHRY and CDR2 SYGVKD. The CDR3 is CAISDSRGGNTIYF. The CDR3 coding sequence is TGTGCCATCAGTGATTCAAGGGGCGGAAACACCATATATTTT.

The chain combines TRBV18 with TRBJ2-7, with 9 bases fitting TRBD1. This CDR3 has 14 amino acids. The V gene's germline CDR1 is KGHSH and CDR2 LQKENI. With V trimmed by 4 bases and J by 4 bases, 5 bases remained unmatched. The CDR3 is CASSRRTGEYEQYF. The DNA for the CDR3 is TGTGCCAGCTCACGACGGACAGGGGAGTACGAGCAGTACTTC.

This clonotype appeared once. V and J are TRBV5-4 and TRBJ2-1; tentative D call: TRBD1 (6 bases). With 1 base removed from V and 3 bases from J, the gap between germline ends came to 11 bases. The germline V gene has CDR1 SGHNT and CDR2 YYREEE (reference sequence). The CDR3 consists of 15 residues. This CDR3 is CASSLQQGVYNEQFF. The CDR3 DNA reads TGTGCCAGCAGCTTGCAACAGGGTGTCTACAATGAGCAGTTCTTC.

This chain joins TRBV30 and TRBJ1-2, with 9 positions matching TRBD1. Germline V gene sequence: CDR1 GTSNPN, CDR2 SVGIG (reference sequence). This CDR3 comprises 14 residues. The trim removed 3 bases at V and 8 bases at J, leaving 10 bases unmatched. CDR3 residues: CAWRETGGAGGYTF. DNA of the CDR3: TGTGCCTGGAGGGAAACAGGGGGCGCTGGGGGCTACACCTTC.

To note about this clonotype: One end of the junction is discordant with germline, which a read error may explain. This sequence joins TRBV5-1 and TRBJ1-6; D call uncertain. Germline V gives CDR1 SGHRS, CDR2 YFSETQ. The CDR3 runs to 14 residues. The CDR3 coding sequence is TGCGCCAGCAGCTTGGACGGTATGGATGGACTGCTATGGTTT. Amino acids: CASSLDGMDGLLWF.

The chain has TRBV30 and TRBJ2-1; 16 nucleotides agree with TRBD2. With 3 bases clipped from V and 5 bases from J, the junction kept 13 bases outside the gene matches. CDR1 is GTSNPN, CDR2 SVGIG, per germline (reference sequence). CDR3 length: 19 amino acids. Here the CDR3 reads CAWSPPGLAGGPLNNEQFF. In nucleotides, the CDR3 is TGTGCCTGGAGCCCACCGGGACTAGCGGGGGGGCCTCTAAACAATGAGCAGTTCTTC.